Given below is one T cell receptor beta chain in context. This record belongs to a study of control samples from healthy donors and cancer patients. V trimming: 5 bases; J trimming: 6 bases; junction bases outside the gene matches: 5. This CDR3 spans 14 amino acids. CDR1 is SEHNR and CDR2 is FQNEAQ in the germline V gene (reference sequence). Here immunoSEQ multiplex PCR was the method, and the copy in TCRdb shows in-frame clones only, minus some. Altogether about 51,000 clones are present, over 85% being singletons, with the ten largest covering around 1.6%. Sequencing was performed on PBMCs. The receptor was derived from a man aged 40-49 years with colorectal cancer. The chain combines TRBV7-9 with TRBJ1-2; 11 bases fit TRBD1. CDR3: CASSVGQGANGYTF. CDR3 bases: TGTGCCAGCAGCGTCGGACAGGGGGCAAATGGCTACACCTTC.